Following are 24 T cell receptor beta chains from one sample sequenced in a study of patients and donors after allogeneic stem cell transplantation. TCRdb passed the RT-PCR reads through MiXCR, listing each CDR3 protein once. The sample lists 150,000 to 200,000 distinct CDR3 sequences, approximately 25% occurring once. The source material was blood, either unsorted or a sorted T cell fraction (not recorded which). These receptors originate from a human donor who was either an allogeneic HSCT recipient or a stem cell or donor lymphocyte infusion donor (not recorded which). It is not recorded whose cells these are; they may come from a transplant donor.

The V call is TRBV6-1, the J call TRBJ1-6; weak D call: TRBD1 (5 bases). The CDR3 spans 17 residues. V gave up 5 bases and J gave up 14 bases, with 28 bases separating them. Germline-derived CDR1 and CDR2 are MNHNS and SASEGT. CDR3 region: CASSPNLLDRPEGTLHF. DNA for the CDR3: TGTGCCAGCAGTCCTAATCTACTCGACCGCCCCGAGGGGACCCTCCACTTT.

The chain is built from TRBV11-3 and TRBJ1-1; unclear D gene. The germline V and J ends were trimmed by 5 bases and 1 base, with 11 bases remaining between them. The length of the CDR3 is 14 residues. Germline loops: CDR1 SGHNT, CDR2 YENEEA. The CDR3, as DNA: TGTGCCAGCAGCCTTGTGGGAACGAACACTGAAGCTTTCTTT. This translates into CASSLVGTNTEAFF.

CDR3 sequence: CASSLLRGGPGNEQFF. The CDR3 nucleotides are TGTGCCAGCAGTTTACTTAGAGGAGGGCCGGGGAATGAGCAGTTCTTC. The chain employs TRBV12-3 or TRBV12-4 and TRBJ2-1, with a possible D match to TRBD2 (6 bases). The CDR3 runs to 16 residues. V lost 2 bases and J 7 bases, leaving 18 bases between the germline ends.

The V and J genes are TRBV12-3 or TRBV12-4 and TRBJ2-2; 9 bases agree with TRBD1. The CDR3 runs to 16 residues. The J segment lost 5 bases and the V segment lost 6 bases, leaving 10 bases of the junction unmatched. The CDR3 coding sequence is TGTGCCAGCAGCCAGACAGGGGGTGGATTAACCGGGGAGCTGTTTTTT. Translating gives CASSQTGGGLTGELFF.

The rearrangement uses TRBV7-9 and TRBJ2-7, with D tentatively TRBD2 (5 bases). Germline CDR1 and CDR2: SEHNR and FQNEAQ (reference sequence). Trimming pared 9 bases from V and 0 bases from J, leaving 18 bases between. The length of the CDR3 is 15 residues. The CDR3, as DNA: TGTGCCAGTACCATAATAGTTGAGGGCTCCTACGAGCAGTACTTC. The encoded protein is CASTIIVEGSYEQYF.

This clonotype was seen many times. The CDR3 DNA reads as TGCAGCGTTGAGGGGGCGCATGGCTACACCTTC. Translated: CSVEGAHGYTF. V usage is TRBV29-1 and J usage is TRBJ1-2; a possible D gene is TRBD1 (6 bases). Germline CDR1 SQVTM, CDR2 ANQGSEA. Trimming shortened V by 3 bases and J by 6 bases, and 8 bases separated the two germline ends. CDR3 length equals 11 residues.

There are a few counts of this clonotype. The genes are TRBV7-2 and TRBJ1-2; TRBD1 matches 8 bases. The CDR3 length is 16 residues. The V and J ends lost 10 bases and 3 bases, in that order; junction bases with no gene match: 16. Germline CDR1 SGHTA, CDR2 FQGNSA. CDR3 sequence reads: CATETGASGLYYGYTF. The CDR3 coding sequence is TGTGCCACCGAGACAGGGGCTAGTGGCCTCTACTATGGCTACACCTTC. Full variable domain (rest looked up from reference TRBV7-2 and TRBJ1-2): GAGVSQSPSNKVTEKGKDVELRCDPISGHTALYWYRQSLGQGLEFLIYFQGNSAPDKSGLPSDRFSAERTGGSVSTLTIQRTQQEDSAVYLCATETGASGLYYGYTFGSGTRLTVV.

The chain links TRBV5-1 to TRBJ2-7; 7 bases fit TRBD1. The trim removed 2 bases at V and 2 bases at J, leaving 7 bases unmatched. Per germline, CDR1 SGHRS and CDR2 YFSETQ. CDR3 size: 15 residues. The CDR3 DNA follows: TGCGCCAGCAGCTTACGGGGAACAGGGGCCTACGAGCAGTACTTC. Residues: CASSLRGTGAYEQYF.

This clonotype has a handful of counts. J is TRBJ2-1 and V is TRBV7-2; 10 positions agree with TRBD2. The V segment lost 3 bases and the J segment 4 bases; nucleotides outside the gene matches: 6. Germline V gene data show CDR1 as SGHTA and CDR2 as FQGNSA. The CDR3 has 16 amino acids. CDR3 bases: TGTGCCAGCAGCTTGTGGTCAGCGGGGGGGTACAATGAGCAGTTCTTC. This gives the protein CASSLWSAGGYNEQFF. Full variable domain (rest looked up from reference TRBV7-2 and TRBJ2-1): GAGVSQSPSNKVTEKGKDVELRCDPISGHTALYWYRQSLGQGLEFLIYFQGNSAPDKSGLPSDRFSAERTGGSVSTLTIQRTQQEDSAVYLCASSLWSAGGYNEQFFGPGTRLTVL.

This sequence joins TRBV29-1 and TRBJ1-1, with 7 bases that match TRBD1. Trimming took 4 bases from V and 1 from J; bases not matched to a gene: 3. Germline CDR1 SQVTM, CDR2 ANQGSEA. The CDR3 sequence is 13 residues long. The CDR3 DNA sequence: TGCAGCGTTGGACCAGGGGGGAACACTGAAGCTTTCTTT. Translated: CSVGPGGNTEAFF.

In this sample, this clonotype turned up a few times. The chain joins TRBV9 to TRBJ2-1; 12 bases are a match to TRBD2. V lost 3 bases, J lost 0 bases, and 7 bases stayed unmatched. The length of the CDR3 is 18 residues. CDR1 and CDR2 (germline): SGDLS, YYNGEE. CDR3 in amino acids: CASSATSGGTSSYNEQFF. CDR3 in DNA: TGTGCCAGCAGCGCGACTAGCGGGGGTACAAGCTCCTACAATGAGCAGTTCTTC. Full variable domain (remainder filled in from reference TRBV9 and TRBJ2-1): DSGVTQTPKHLITATGQRVTLRCSPRSGDLSVYWYQQSLDQGLQFLIQYYNGEERAKGNILERFSAQQFPDLHSELNLSSLELGDSALYFCASSATSGGTSSYNEQFFGPGTRLTVL.

The genes are TRBV20-1 and TRBJ2-3; no reliable D call. Germline loops: CDR1 DFQATT, CDR2 SNEGSKA (reference sequence). The CDR3 spans 13 residues. The V and J ends lost 1 base and 2 bases respectively, with 7 bases between them. The chain's CDR3 is CSARATSTDTQYF. As DNA, the CDR3 is TGCAGTGCTAGAGCGACCTCCACAGATACGCAGTATTTT.

The gene calls are TRBV6-5 and TRBJ2-1, with a weak D call TRBD2 (5 bases). The CDR3 has 13 residues. Germline-derived CDR1 and CDR2 are MNHEY and SVGAGI. V was pared by 8 bases and J by 3 bases, with 11 bases between. CDR3 coding DNA: TGTGCCAGCCGATCTAGCCTCTACAATGAGCAGTTCTTC. This translates into CASRSSLYNEQFF.

In this sample, this clonotype turned up a few times. V is TRBV15 and J is TRBJ2-7; D remains ambiguous. The germline V gene encodes CDR1 LNHNV and CDR2 YYDKDF (reference sequence). With 4 bases removed from V and 4 bases from J, the gap between germline ends came to 8 bases. The CDR3 sequence is 12 residues long. The CDR3 DNA sequence: TGTGCCACCAGCATCCAGTATTACGAGCAGTACTTC. Translated: CATSIQYYEQYF.

V and J are TRBV2 and TRBJ1-1; a possible D gene is TRBD1 (5 bases). From germline, CDR1 is SNHLY and CDR2 FYNNEI. CDR3 size: 15 residues. Trimming removed 11 bases from V and 3 bases from J, with 22 bases in between. In nucleotides, the CDR3 is TGTGCCCGCCGAGGGGAACTTAGGTATCACACTGAAGCTTTCTTT. This translates into CARRGELRYHTEAFF.

The chain is built from TRBV10-3 and TRBJ2-3; 7 bases are shared with TRBD2. The V gene end was trimmed by 6 bases and the J gene end by 2 bases; junction bases not matched to a gene: 8. The germline gives CDR1 ENHRY, CDR2 SYGVKD. The CDR3 contains 15 residues. The DNA for the CDR3 is TGTGCCATCAGCCCAGCGGGACCAATCACAGATACGCAGTATTTT. Protein: CAISPAGPITDTQYF.

Many counts were recorded for this clonotype. The chain couples TRBV20-1 to TRBJ1-1; D unclear. Trimming took off 0 bases at V and 6 bases at J, with 14 bases between the two ends. CDR3 length: 14 amino acids. Germline CDR1 reads DFQATT; CDR2 reads SNEGSKA (reference sequence). The CDR3 DNA reads as TGCAGTGCTAGAGATACCGGAAGTGCTCCTGAAGCTTTCTTT. This encodes CSARDTGSAPEAFF.

J is TRBJ2-2 and V is TRBV10-3; tentative D call: TRBD1 (5 bases). The germline CDR1 and CDR2 sequences are ENHRY and SYGVKD. This CDR3 comprises 13 residues. The V and J ends lost 7 bases and 7 bases respectively, with 13 bases between them. The CDR3 region is CAITKDTLGELFF. Here the CDR3 DNA reads TGTGCCATCACCAAGGACACGCTCGGGGAGCTGTTTTTT.

This clonotype was picked up a small number of times. CDR3 sequence (DNA): TGTGCCAGCAGCTTATCCGTCGACAGAAAAAACATTCAGTACTTC. It is translated as CASSLSVDRKNIQYF. The rearrangement uses TRBV7-8 and TRBJ2-4; TRBD1 might be the D (5 bases). This CDR3 has 15 residues. V was clipped by 2 bases and J by 4 bases, with 12 bases between them. From germline, CDR1 is SGHVS and CDR2 FQNEAQ.

This clonotype is large within its sample. V is TRBV7-9 and J is TRBJ1-1; D not certain. The ends were cut back, 5 bases at V and 0 bases at J, with 16 bases in the middle. The CDR3 length is 16 residues. Per germline, CDR1 SEHNR and CDR2 FQNEAQ (reference sequence). CDR3 residues: CASSDGMDGVNTEAFF. The CDR3 DNA is TGTGCCAGCAGCGACGGTATGGATGGTGTGAACACTGAAGCTTTCTTT.

This chain joins TRBV5-1 and TRBJ1-4, with D maybe TRBD1 (5 bases). Trimming stripped 5 bases from V and 0 bases from J, with 11 bases between. The germline gives CDR1 SGHRS, CDR2 YFSETQ. This CDR3 region has 15 residues. The CDR3 DNA is TGCGCCAGCAGGCGGGACCCTTCAACTAATGAAAAACTGTTTTTT. Amino acids: CASRRDPSTNEKLFF.

The genes are TRBV5-1 and TRBJ1-5, with TRBD1 as a possible D gene (6 bases). CDR3 length: 14 amino acids. V was clipped by 0 bases and J by 5 bases, with 9 bases between them. Germline CDR1 and CDR2: SGHRS and YFSETQ. The CDR3 sequence is CASSLDPGDQPQHF. DNA for the CDR3: TGCGCCAGCAGCTTGGATCCAGGGGATCAGCCCCAGCATTTT.

V usage is TRBV13 and J usage is TRBJ2-1; 9 bases align to TRBD2. The CDR3 is 16 residues long. J gave up 8 bases and V 5 bases, and 13 bases lay outside the gene matches. In germline, CDR1 is PRHDT, CDR2 FYEKMQ (reference sequence). CDR3 in amino acids: CASSPPFSGRSDEQFF. In nucleotides, the CDR3 is TGTGCCAGCAGCCCACCATTTAGCGGGAGAAGTGATGAGCAGTTCTTC.

This clonotype was seen a few times. The V gene is TRBV6-1, the J gene TRBJ1-1, with D unresolved. The CDR3 length is 14 residues. Germline values: CDR1 MNHNS, CDR2 SASEGT. Trimming stripped 4 bases from V and 11 bases from J, with 20 bases between. The CDR3 DNA sequence: TGTGCCAGCAGTGCCACGCGGCTTTCCCCGTGGGCTTTCTTT. This gives the protein CASSATRLSPWAFF.